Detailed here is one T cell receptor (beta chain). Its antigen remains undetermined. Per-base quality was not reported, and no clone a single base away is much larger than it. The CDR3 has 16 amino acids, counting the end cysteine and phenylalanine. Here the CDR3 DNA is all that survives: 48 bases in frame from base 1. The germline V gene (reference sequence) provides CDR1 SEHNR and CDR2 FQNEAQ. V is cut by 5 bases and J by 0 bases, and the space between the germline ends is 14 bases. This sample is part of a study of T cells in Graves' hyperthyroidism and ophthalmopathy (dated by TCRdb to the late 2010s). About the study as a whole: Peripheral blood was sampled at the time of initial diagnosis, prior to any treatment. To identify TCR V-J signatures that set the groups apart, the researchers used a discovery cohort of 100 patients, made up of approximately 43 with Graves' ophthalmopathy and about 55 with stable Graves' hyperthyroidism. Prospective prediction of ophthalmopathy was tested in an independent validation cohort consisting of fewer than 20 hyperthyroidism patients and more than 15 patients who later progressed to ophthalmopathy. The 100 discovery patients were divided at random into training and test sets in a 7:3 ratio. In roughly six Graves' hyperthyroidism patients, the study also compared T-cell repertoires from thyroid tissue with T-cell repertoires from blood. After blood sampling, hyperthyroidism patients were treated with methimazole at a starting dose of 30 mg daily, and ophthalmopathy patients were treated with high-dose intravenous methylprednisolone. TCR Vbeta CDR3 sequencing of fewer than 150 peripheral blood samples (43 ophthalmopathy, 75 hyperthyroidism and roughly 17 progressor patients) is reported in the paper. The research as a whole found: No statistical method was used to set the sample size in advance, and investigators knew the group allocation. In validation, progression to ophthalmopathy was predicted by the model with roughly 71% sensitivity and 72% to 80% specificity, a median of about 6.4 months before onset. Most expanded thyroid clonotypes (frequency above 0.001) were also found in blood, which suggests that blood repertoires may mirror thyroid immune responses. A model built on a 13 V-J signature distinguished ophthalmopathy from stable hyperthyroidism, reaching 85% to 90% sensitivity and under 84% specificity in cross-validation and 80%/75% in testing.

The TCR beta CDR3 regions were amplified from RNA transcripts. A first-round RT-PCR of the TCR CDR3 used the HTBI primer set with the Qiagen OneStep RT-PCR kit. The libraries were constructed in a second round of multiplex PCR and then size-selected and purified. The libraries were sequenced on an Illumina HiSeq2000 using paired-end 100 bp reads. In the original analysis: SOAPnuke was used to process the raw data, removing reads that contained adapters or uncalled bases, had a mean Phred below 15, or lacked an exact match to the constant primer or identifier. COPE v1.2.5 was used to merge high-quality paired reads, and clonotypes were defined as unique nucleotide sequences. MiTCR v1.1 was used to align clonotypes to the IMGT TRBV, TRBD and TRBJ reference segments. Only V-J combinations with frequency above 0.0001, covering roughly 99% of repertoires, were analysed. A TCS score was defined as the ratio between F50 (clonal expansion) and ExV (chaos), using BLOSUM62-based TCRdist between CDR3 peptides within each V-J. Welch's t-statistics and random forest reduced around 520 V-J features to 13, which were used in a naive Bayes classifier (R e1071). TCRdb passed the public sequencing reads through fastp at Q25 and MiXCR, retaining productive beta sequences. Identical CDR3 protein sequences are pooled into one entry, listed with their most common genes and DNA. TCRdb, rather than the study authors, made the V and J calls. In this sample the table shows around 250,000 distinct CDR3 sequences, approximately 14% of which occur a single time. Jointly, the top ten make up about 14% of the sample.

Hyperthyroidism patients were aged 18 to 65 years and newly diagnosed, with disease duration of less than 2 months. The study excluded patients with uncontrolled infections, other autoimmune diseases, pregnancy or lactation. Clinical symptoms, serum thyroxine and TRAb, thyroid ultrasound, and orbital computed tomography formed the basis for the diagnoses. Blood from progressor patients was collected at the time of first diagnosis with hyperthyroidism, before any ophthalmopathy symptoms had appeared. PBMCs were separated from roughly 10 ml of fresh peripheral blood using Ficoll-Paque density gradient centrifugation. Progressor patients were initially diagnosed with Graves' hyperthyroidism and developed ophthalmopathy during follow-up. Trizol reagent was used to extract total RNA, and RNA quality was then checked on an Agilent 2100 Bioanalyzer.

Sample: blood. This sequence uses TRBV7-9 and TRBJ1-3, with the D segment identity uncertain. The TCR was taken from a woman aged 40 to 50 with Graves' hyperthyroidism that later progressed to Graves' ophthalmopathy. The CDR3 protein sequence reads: CASSAAFPLSGNTIYF. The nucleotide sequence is TGTGCCAGCAGCGCGGCCTTTCCTCTCTCTGGAAACACCATATATTTT.